The rows below give T cell receptor beta chains drawn from one sample of a study of somatic mutations in cytotoxic T cells in rheumatoid arthritis. Measured with immunoSEQ multiplex PCR; TCRdb has only the in-frame clones, and not every one. The profile covers about 26,000 clones, with more than 75% appearing a single time and 5.2% taken by the ten largest. What was sequenced was CD8+ T cells sorted from blood. These receptors were obtained from a man aged 50-59 years in good health. Each CDR3 is given with its conserved first and last residue. Each record gives: clone size, V gene, D gene, J gene, CDR3 DNA, CDR3 protein. D genes are given only for firm matches. Some rows have no size entry. The others give once, few or many, or a class for an expanded clone.

>once|TRBV27|TRBD2|TRBJ2-1
TGTGCCAGCAGTCCCGGAGTAGCGGGAGGGTACAATGAGCAGTTCTTC
CASSPGVAGGYNEQFF
>NA|TRBV5-4|NA|TRBJ2-7
TGTGCCAGCAGCGGACTGAGTCCCGAGCAGTACTTC
CASSGLSPEQYF
>NA|TRBV7-9|NA|TRBJ1-2
TGTGCCAGCAGCTCGCCCAGGGAATCCTATGGCTACACCTTC
CASSSPRESYGYTF
>NA|TRBV10-3|TRBD1|TRBJ2-1
TGTGCCATCAGTGAGAAGATACAGGGGGCGCAAAGTGAGGACAATGAGCAGTTCTTC
CAISEKIQGAQSEDNEQFF
>NA|TRBV6-1|NA|TRBJ2-2
TGTGCCAGCAGTGAAAGGGCAGGGGACACCGGGGAGCTGTTTTTT
CASSERAGDTGELFF
>NA|TRBV10-2|NA|TRBJ2-1
TGCGCCAGCAGTGAGACGGCGGCCTCCTACAATGAGCAGTTCTTC
CASSETAASYNEQFF
>NA|TRBV4-2|TRBD1|TRBJ1-5
TGTGCCAGCAGCCAAGATTGGAGGACAGGACTCAATCAGCCCCAGCATTTT
CASSQDWRTGLNQPQHF
>NA|TRBV2|NA|TRBJ2-3
TGTGCCAGCAGTGAAGCTTGGCTGACTAGCACAGATACGCAGTATTTT
CASSEAWLTSTDTQYF
>NA|TRBV10-2|TRBD1|TRBJ1-1
TGCGCCAGCGGCTTACAGCTTACAGGGGGCGGCTCTGAAGCTTTCTTT
CASGLQLTGGGSEAFF
>few|TRBV11-3|NA|TRBJ2-1
TGTGCCAGCAGCCGGGACCAAACCTACAATGAGCAGTTCTTC
CASSRDQTYNEQFF
>NA|TRBV19|NA|TRBJ2-7
TGTGCCAGTAGTATGTATCGGGACTCACAATCTGATGAGCAGTACTTC
CASSMYRDSQSDEQYF
>NA|TRBV13|TRBD2|TRBJ2-1
TGTGCCAGCAGCGGGGGACTAGCGGGAGTTTCGAGCTCCTACAATGAGCAGTTCTTC
CASSGGLAGVSSSYNEQFF
>NA|TRBV7-8|NA|TRBJ2-4
TGTGCCAGCAGCTTCGGGTATTCAGGGACGAACATTCAGTACTTC
CASSFGYSGTNIQYF
>NA|TRBV29-1|NA|TRBJ2-7
TGCAGCGTTGGGTACGGGCCCTACGAGCAGTACTTC
CSVGYGPYEQYF
>NA|TRBV5-4|TRBD2|TRBJ2-7
TGTGCCAGCAGCTGGGGGACTAGCGGCTACGAGCAGTACTTC
CASSWGTSGYEQYF
>once|TRBV13|NA|TRBJ1-1
TGTGCCAGCAGCTTAGGTTACAGGGAGAACACTGAAGCTTTCTTT
CASSLGYRENTEAFF
>once|TRBV7-9|TRBD1|TRBJ1-2
TGTGCCAGCAGCCGGACAGGGTTTGATGGCTACACCTTC
CASSRTGFDGYTF
>NA|TRBV6-6|NA|TRBJ2-3
TGTGCCAGCAGTTTAACCCCAGATACGCAGTATTTT
CASSLTPDTQYF
>NA|TRBV27|NA|TRBJ1-2
TGTGCCAGCAGTTCCTTGCGGGCAGTTACTAACTATGGCTACACCTTC
CASSSLRAVTNYGYTF
>NA|TRBV7-9|TRBD2|TRBJ2-1
TGTGCCAGCAGCTTAGGCCTAGCGGGAGGTGAGCAGTTCTTC
CASSLGLAGGEQFF
>NA|TRBV30|NA|TRBJ2-7
TGTGCCTGGAGTGTACAGGGTTCCTACGAGCAGTACTTC
CAWSVQGSYEQYF
>NA|TRBV2|NA|TRBJ2-1
TGTGCCAGCATGCCAGCGGGCAATGAGCAGTTCTTC
CASMPAGNEQFF
>NA|TRBV5-4|NA|TRBJ1-2
TGTGCCAGCAGCTTGGCGGGGTACCCTAACTATGGCTACACCTTC
CASSLAGYPNYGYTF
>NA|TRBV29-1|TRBD2|TRBJ2-1
TGCAGCGTTGAAGAGACTAGCGCCTCTCGATACAATGAGCAGTTCTTC
CSVEETSASRYNEQFF
>NA|TRBV9|NA|TRBJ2-1
TGTGCCAGCAGCGAGGACAACCACGGCAGGCAGCAGTTCTTC
CASSEDNHGRQQFF
>NA|TRBV19|NA|TRBJ2-1
TGTGCCAGTAGCCTCCGGGGGCCGCCTGGCAATGAGCAGTTCTTC
CASSLRGPPGNEQFF
>NA|TRBV6-5|NA|TRBJ1-6
TGTGCCAGCAGTTACAAGGGGCGGGGGTCTAATTCACCCCTCCACTTT
CASSYKGRGSNSPLHF
>NA|TRBV11-2|TRBD2|TRBJ2-3
TGTGCCAGCAGCTTATTACTAGCGGGAGGCACAGATACGCAGTATTTT
CASSLLLAGGTDTQYF
>NA|TRBV7-6|NA|TRBJ1-1
TGTGCCAGCAGCCCCCGCGCCCGAAGGATGAACACTGAAGCTTTCTTT
CASSPRARRMNTEAFF
>NA|TRBV5-5|NA|TRBJ2-2
TGTGCCAGCAGCTTGACTTTCGGACAGCAAAACACCGGGGAGCTGTTTTTT
CASSLTFGQQNTGELFF